The 31 T cell receptor beta chains below all came from one sample that was sequenced in a study of T cell repertoires in cytomegalovirus infection. No antigen has been assigned to these receptors. TCRdb passed the reads through MiXCR, listing each CDR3 protein once. This table holds about 830,000 distinct CDR3 sequences, approximately 29% found once. The specimen comprised cultured CD8+ T cells from PBMCs, sampled from culture after CMV antigen stimulation. The source is a human donor in good health (CMV status not recorded). Some clones in this sample may be carry-over from other donors' samples.

The chain links TRBV7-4 to TRBJ2-5; D not resolved. The germline gives CDR1 SGHVT, CDR2 SQSDAQ. This CDR3 spans 12 amino acids. In DNA, the CDR3 is TGTGTCATTTCAGCCGGATCATCGACCCAGTACTTC. As protein: CVISAGSSTQYF.

The rearrangement links TRBV7-2 to TRBJ2-1; 10 bases are shared with TRBD1. With V trimmed by 6 bases and J by 8 bases, 10 bases remained unmatched. There are 15 residues in the CDR3. Germline V CDR1 and CDR2: SGHTA, FQGNSA. The CDR3 loop reads CASSQTGGAVDEQFF. Here the CDR3 DNA reads TGTGCCAGCAGTCAGACAGGGGGCGCGGTCGATGAGCAGTTCTTC.

The genes are TRBV10-3 and TRBJ2-1; TRBD1 is a possible D gene (5 bases). CDR3 length: 10 residues. Trimming cost V 10 bases and J 7 bases, with 8 bases left between them. Germline V gives CDR1 ENHRY, CDR2 SYGVKD. CDR3 residues: CATQGNEQFF. The CDR3 DNA follows: TGTGCCACTCAGGGTAATGAGCAGTTCTTC.

This clonotype was detected only a few times. The chain links TRBV11-2 to TRBJ1-2, with D hard to call. V lost 0 bases and J lost 4, with 12 bases in between. There are 15 residues in the CDR3. Germline-derived CDR1 and CDR2 are SGHAT and FQNNGV. In nucleotides, the CDR3 is TGTGCCAGCAGCTTAGACCCCGAAGGGAGCTATGGCTACACCTTC. It codes for CASSLDPEGSYGYTF.

This clonotype was seen a few times. This chain joins TRBV7-9 and TRBJ2-7; no clear D gene. V lost 4 bases to trimming and J lost 6 bases, with 10 bases between them. CDR1 SEHNR and CDR2 FQNEAQ come from the germline V gene (reference sequence). The CDR3 has 12 amino acids. For the CDR3, the DNA is TGTGCCAGCAGCTCCTCGGGCCGCGAGCAGTACTTC. Translated, it gives CASSSSGREQYF.

The chain carries TRBV10-3 and TRBJ2-1, with 7 positions matching TRBD2. Germline lookup yields CDR1 ENHRY and CDR2 SYGVKD. The CDR3 is 15 amino acids. V lost 0 bases to trimming and J lost 7 bases; unmatched junction nucleotides: 6. This CDR3 is CAISESSGVWNEQFF. DNA of the CDR3: TGTGCCATCAGTGAGTCCAGCGGGGTTTGGAATGAGCAGTTCTTC.

The CDR3 DNA follows: TGTGCCAGCAGTGAGGTGGGGGTCAGCTCCTACAATGAGCAGTTCTTC. This encodes CASSEVGVSSYNEQFF. This chain links TRBV2 with TRBJ2-1, with D perhaps matching TRBD1 or TRBD2 (5 bases each). V gave up 3 bases and J gave up 0 bases, with 12 bases separating them. Germline V gene lookup returns CDR1 SNHLY and CDR2 FYNNEI. There are 16 residues in the CDR3.

The V call is TRBV12-3 or TRBV12-4, the J call TRBJ2-1; no firm D call. V shed 5 bases and J shed 1 base, with 15 bases lying between them. There are 16 residues in the CDR3. The CDR3 sequence is CASSLPVDKSYNEQFF. CDR3 in DNA: TGTGCCAGCAGTCTGCCGGTAGACAAATCCTACAATGAGCAGTTCTTC.

This chain joins TRBV20-1 and TRBJ2-5; tentatively, D is TRBD1 or TRBD2 (5 bases each). Germline V CDR1 and CDR2: DFQATT, SNEGSKA (reference sequence). V was shortened by 0 bases and J by 4 bases, with 12 bases between the two germline ends. This CDR3 spans 14 amino acids. The CDR3 loop reads CSARDGEGRETQYF. In DNA, the CDR3 is TGCAGTGCTAGAGATGGAGAGGGGCGAGAGACCCAGTACTTC.

V is TRBV6-5 and J is TRBJ2-6; D call uncertain. The CDR3 spans 14 residues. Per the germline V gene, CDR1 is MNHEY and CDR2 is SVGAGI. Trimming cost V 6 bases and J 4 bases, with 10 bases left between them. The CDR3 protein is CASRHEIGANVLTF. CDR3 DNA: TGTGCCAGCAGACACGAGATCGGGGCCAACGTCCTGACTTTC.

The chain has TRBV12-5 and TRBJ1-1; D uncertain. Germline assignment: CDR1 LGHNT and CDR2 FRNRAP. This CDR3 region has 14 residues. The germline V and J ends were trimmed by 3 bases and 3 bases, with 11 bases remaining between them. DNA of the CDR3: TGTGCTAGTGGTTTTGACACCGGGGACACTGAAGCTTTCTTT. Its protein is CASGFDTGDTEAFF.

The V and J genes are TRBV5-1 and TRBJ2-7; D possibly corresponds to TRBD1 (5 bases). The CDR3 spans 11 residues. V was cut by 1 base and J by 10 bases, with 9 bases left in between. CDR1 and CDR2 from the germline V gene are SGHRS and YFSETQ. DNA of the CDR3: TGCGCCAGCAGCTTGACAGGTGTCCAGTACTTC. Its translation: CASSLTGVQYF.

The V gene is TRBV5-1, the J gene TRBJ2-2, with TRBD1 matching over 7 bases. CDR3 length: 16 residues. Germline V lookup: CDR1 SGHRS, CDR2 YFSETQ. With V trimmed by 4 bases and J by 2 bases, 8 bases remained unmatched. The DNA for the CDR3 is TGCGCCAGCAGCCCGGAAGGGACAGAAAACACCGGGGAGCTGTTTTTT. Residues: CASSPEGTENTGELFF.

This clonotype has just a few counts. The J gene is TRBJ2-7, the V gene TRBV6-1; no reliable D call. Trimming left V 4 bases short and J 2 bases short, with 9 bases between. The germline V gene encodes CDR1 MNHNS and CDR2 SASEGT. This CDR3 has 13 residues. The CDR3 loop reads CASSVVQAYEQYV. CDR3 DNA sequence: TGTGCCAGCAGTGTCGTACAAGCCTACGAGCAGTACGTC.

This clonotype has more than one count but fewer than ten. The V call is TRBV9, the J call TRBJ1-4, with 8 bases matching TRBD1. The CDR3 has 16 residues. Germline V gives CDR1 SGDLS, CDR2 YYNGEE. With 4 bases clipped from V and 3 bases from J, the junction kept 8 bases outside the gene matches. Here the CDR3 reads CASSSPTGGANEKLFF. The CDR3 bases are TGTGCCAGCAGCTCTCCCACAGGGGGTGCTAATGAAAAACTGTTTTTT.

In this sample, this clonotype turned up a few times. V usage is TRBV6-5 and J usage is TRBJ1-1, with unresolved D. Germline V gene lookup returns CDR1 MNHEY and CDR2 SVGAGI. Trimming stripped 0 bases from V and 7 bases from J, with 9 bases between. CDR3 length: 13 residues. In nucleotides, the CDR3 is TGTGCCAGCAGTTACTCGAGGCAAGTTGAAGCTTTCTTT. As protein: CASSYSRQVEAFF.

This clonotype was detected only a few times. The rearrangement joins TRBV12-3 or TRBV12-4 to TRBJ1-2, with a weak D call TRBD1 (5 bases). There are 19 residues in the CDR3. The V gene lost 2 bases and the J gene lost 4 bases, with 26 bases spanning the gap. The CDR3 sequence: CASSLIIEVMGVAGYGYTF. The DNA of the CDR3 is TGTGCCAGCAGTTTAATCATCGAGGTTATGGGGGTCGCTGGCTATGGCTACACCTTC.

In this sample, this clonotype turned up a few times. The CDR3 nucleotides are TGTGCCAGCAGTTCCCCACCTTTAACTAGCGGGGGGGTAGCGGTAGAGACCCAGTACTTC. This translates into CASSSPPLTSGGVAVETQYF. This chain joins TRBV6-1 and TRBJ2-5; 13 nucleotides line up with TRBD2. The CDR3 loop spans 20 amino acids. Losses at the gene ends were 5 bases for V and 4 bases for J; bases not matched to a gene: 19. Germline assignment: CDR1 MNHNS and CDR2 SASEGT.

The rearrangement links TRBV5-6 to TRBJ1-2, with 7 nucleotides matching TRBD1. The CDR3 spans 15 residues. V shed 6 bases and J 7 bases; nucleotides not matched to a gene: 15. CDR1 is SGHDT and CDR2 is YYEEEE in the germline V gene. CDR3: CASKSSGGSSGGYTF. CDR3 nucleotides: TGTGCCAGCAAATCGTCAGGGGGGAGCTCCGGTGGCTACACCTTC.

J is TRBJ1-5 and V is TRBV13; D is ambiguous. The length of the CDR3 is 13 residues. Trimming cost V 3 bases and J 5 bases, with 8 bases left between them. CDR1 and CDR2 from the germline V gene are PRHDT and FYEKMQ (reference sequence). The CDR3 DNA follows: TGTGCCAGCAGCTTGGGGTTTGATCAGCCCCAGCATTTT. It yields the protein CASSLGFDQPQHF.

The J gene is TRBJ1-1, the V gene TRBV29-1; weak D call: TRBD1 (5 bases). The CDR3 extends over 13 amino acids. V was trimmed by 1 base and J by 5 bases, leaving 11 bases between them. In germline, CDR1 is SQVTM, CDR2 ANQGSEA. The CDR3 region has the DNA TGCAGCGTTGAAGTTCAGGGTTTTACTGAAGCTTTCTTT. It is translated as CSVEVQGFTEAFF.

This chain joins TRBV7-9 and TRBJ2-2; 11 bases are shared with TRBD1. Germline loops: CDR1 SEHNR, CDR2 FQNEAQ (reference sequence). Germline trimming cut 5 bases from V and 5 bases from J; bases unmatched to any gene: 4. The CDR3 consists of 15 residues. The CDR3 loop reads CASSGQGASTGELFF. CDR3 DNA sequence: TGTGCCAGCAGCGGACAGGGGGCATCTACCGGGGAGCTGTTTTTT.

The sample holds a few counts of this clonotype. The chain combines TRBV12-3 or TRBV12-4 with TRBJ2-1, with 9 bases aligning to TRBD1. This CDR3 has 17 residues. Trimming cost V 3 bases and J 7 bases; bases outside gene matches: 13. In nucleotides, the CDR3 is TGTGCCAGCAGTTTTTGGGTGCCGGGACAGGGTCGTAATGAGCAGTTCTTC. It encodes CASSFWVPGQGRNEQFF.

This chain links TRBV7-9 with TRBJ2-3; no reliable D call. Per the germline V gene, CDR1 is SEHNR and CDR2 is FQNEAQ (reference sequence). The V gene lost 5 bases and the J gene lost 2 bases, with 11 bases spanning the gap. The CDR3 runs to 14 residues. The CDR3 DNA reads TGTGCCAGCAGCCCACCTCGGTACACAGATACGCAGTATTTT. It is translated as CASSPPRYTDTQYF. The full variable domain, rest sourced from reference TRBV7-9 and TRBJ2-3, is DTGVSQNPRHKITKRGQNVTFRCDPISEHNRLYWYRQTLGQGPEFLTYFQNEAQLEKSRLLSDRFSAERPKGSFSTLEIQRTEQGDSAMYLCASSPPRYTDTQYFGPGTRLTVL.

The chain uses TRBV6-2 or TRBV6-3 and TRBJ2-1; weak D call: TRBD1 (7 bases). The CDR3 has 16 amino acids. Trimming took off 0 bases at V and 3 bases at J, with 12 bases between the two ends. CDR1 is MNHEY and CDR2 is SVGEGT in the germline V gene. For the CDR3, the DNA is TGTGCCAGCAGTTACTCGGGGCAGGGGGGCTACAATGAGCAGTTCTTC. Amino acid sequence: CASSYSGQGGYNEQFF.

Points on this clonotype: A much larger clone sits a single nucleotide away, making a read error possible. The rearrangement uses TRBV19 and TRBJ2-7, with 9 bases aligning to TRBD1. Germline V lookup: CDR1 LNHDA, CDR2 SQIVND (reference sequence). The CDR3 has 18 residues. In nucleotides, the CDR3 is TGTGCCAATAGTGCACCCCACAGGGGGCAACAATCAATGGACGAGCAGTACGTC. Its protein product is CANSAPHRGQQSMDEQYV.

This clonotype was picked up many times. The V gene is TRBV7-8, the J gene TRBJ1-4; D is ambiguous. This CDR3 has 13 amino acids. CDR1 is SGHVS, CDR2 FQNEAQ, per germline. With 5 bases removed from V and 8 bases from J, the gap between germline ends came to 12 bases. CDR3 residues: CASSPPGGEKLFF. DNA for the CDR3: TGTGCCAGCAGCCCGCCGGGAGGCGAAAAACTGTTTTTT.

The chain is built from TRBV19 and TRBJ2-1; D is uncertain. The CDR3 is made up of 16 amino acids. CDR1 is LNHDA, CDR2 SQIVND, per germline (reference sequence). V lost 2 bases, J lost 12 bases, and 23 bases lay in between. CDR3 loop: CASSIRLGGYRAMQFF. CDR3 coding DNA: TGTGCCAGTAGTATAAGGCTCGGTGGATATCGGGCTATGCAGTTCTTC.

The chain couples TRBV12-3 or TRBV12-4 to TRBJ2-7, with D possibly matching TRBD1 (5 bases). The CDR3 contains 13 residues. Between the trimmed V and J ends, which lost 6 bases and 4 bases, there was a span of 13 bases. CDR3 nucleotide sequence: TGTGCCAGCAGCTTACCAGGGATGTACGAGCAGTACTTC. This translates into CASSLPGMYEQYF.

This clonotype was picked up a small number of times. V gene TRBV28 combines with J gene TRBJ1-2; no firm D call. CDR1 and CDR2 from the germline V gene are MDHEN and SYDVKM. The CDR3 totals 14 residues. Trimming left V 9 bases short and J 7 bases short, with 21 bases between. The DNA for the CDR3 is TGTGCCAGTCAGTTTCCAGGTGCCGGACCTGGCTACACCTTC. As protein: CASQFPGAGPGYTF.

A note on this clonotype: A clone one base away is much larger, so this may be a read error. The rearrangement links TRBV6-2 or TRBV6-3 to TRBJ2-1; no definite D call. This CDR3 comprises 15 residues. In germline, CDR1 is MNHEY, CDR2 SVGEGT. Trimming shortened V by 8 bases and J by 0 bases, and 14 bases separated the two germline ends. The CDR3: CASRPRPLSYNEQFF. The CDR3 DNA sequence: TGTGCCAGCCGTCCGCGTCCTCTCTCCTACAATGAGCAGTTCTTC.